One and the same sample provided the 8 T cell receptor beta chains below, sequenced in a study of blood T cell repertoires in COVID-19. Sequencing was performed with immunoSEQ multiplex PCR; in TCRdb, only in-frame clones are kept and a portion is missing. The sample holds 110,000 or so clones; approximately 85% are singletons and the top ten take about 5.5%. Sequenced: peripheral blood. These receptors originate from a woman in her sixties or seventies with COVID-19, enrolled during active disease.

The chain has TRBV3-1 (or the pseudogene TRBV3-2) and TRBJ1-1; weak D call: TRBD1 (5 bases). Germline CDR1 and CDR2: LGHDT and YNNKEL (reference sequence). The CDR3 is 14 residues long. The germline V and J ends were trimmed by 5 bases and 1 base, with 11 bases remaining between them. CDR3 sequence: CASSFRGPNTEAFF. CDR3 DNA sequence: TGTGCCAGCAGCTTTAGGGGCCCGAACACTGAAGCTTTCTTT.

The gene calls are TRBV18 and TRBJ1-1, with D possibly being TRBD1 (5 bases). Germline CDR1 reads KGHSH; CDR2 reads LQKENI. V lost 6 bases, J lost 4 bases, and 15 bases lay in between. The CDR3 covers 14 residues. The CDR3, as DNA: TGTGCCAGCTCCGACGTCCGGGGGTCCACTGAAGCTTTCTTT. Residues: CASSDVRGSTEAFF.

CDR3: CASSLVQGNSPLHF. CDR3 sequence (DNA): TGCGCCAGCAGCTTGGTACAGGGGAATTCACCCCTCCACTTT. The V and J genes are TRBV5-1 and TRBJ1-6, with 7 bases that match TRBD1. Trimming removed 0 bases from V and 7 bases from J; junction bases left unmatched: 1. Germline CDR1 SGHRS, CDR2 YFSETQ. The CDR3 spans 14 residues.

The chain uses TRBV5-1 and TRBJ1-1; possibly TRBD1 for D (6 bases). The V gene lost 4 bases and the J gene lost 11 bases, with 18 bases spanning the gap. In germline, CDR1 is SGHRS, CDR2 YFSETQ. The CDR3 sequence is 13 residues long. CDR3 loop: CASSGKGGQYAFF. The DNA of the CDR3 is TGCGCCAGCAGCGGAAAGGGCGGACAGTATGCTTTCTTT.

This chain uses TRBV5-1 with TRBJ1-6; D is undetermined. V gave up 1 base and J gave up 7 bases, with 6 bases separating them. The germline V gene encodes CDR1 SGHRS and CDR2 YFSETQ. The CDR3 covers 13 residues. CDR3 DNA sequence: TGCGCCAGCAGCTTGCAGGTGAATTCACCCCTCCACTTT. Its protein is CASSLQVNSPLHF.

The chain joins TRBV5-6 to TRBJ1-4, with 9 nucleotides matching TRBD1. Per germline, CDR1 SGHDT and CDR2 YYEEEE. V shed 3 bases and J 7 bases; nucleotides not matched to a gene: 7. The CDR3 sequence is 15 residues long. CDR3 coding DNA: TGTGCCAGCAGCTATGGGACAGGGTTAGGTGAAAAACTGTTTTTT. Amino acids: CASSYGTGLGEKLFF.

The CDR3 DNA follows: TGTGCCAGCATCAGAACAGGGGGCTCGCAGCAGTTCTTC. It is translated as CASIRTGGSQQFF. The genes are TRBV28 and TRBJ2-1; TRBD1 aligns across 9 bases. Germline CDR1 is MDHEN and CDR2 is SYDVKM. The junction had 9 bases not matched to a gene; V was cut back by 7 bases and J by 11 bases. The CDR3 runs to 13 residues.

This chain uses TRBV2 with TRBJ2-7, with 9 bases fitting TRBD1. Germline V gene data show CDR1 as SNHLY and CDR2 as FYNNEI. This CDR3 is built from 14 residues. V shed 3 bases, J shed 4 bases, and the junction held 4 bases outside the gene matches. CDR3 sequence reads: CASSDRTGEYEQYF. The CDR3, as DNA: TGTGCCAGCAGTGACAGGACAGGGGAGTACGAGCAGTACTTC.